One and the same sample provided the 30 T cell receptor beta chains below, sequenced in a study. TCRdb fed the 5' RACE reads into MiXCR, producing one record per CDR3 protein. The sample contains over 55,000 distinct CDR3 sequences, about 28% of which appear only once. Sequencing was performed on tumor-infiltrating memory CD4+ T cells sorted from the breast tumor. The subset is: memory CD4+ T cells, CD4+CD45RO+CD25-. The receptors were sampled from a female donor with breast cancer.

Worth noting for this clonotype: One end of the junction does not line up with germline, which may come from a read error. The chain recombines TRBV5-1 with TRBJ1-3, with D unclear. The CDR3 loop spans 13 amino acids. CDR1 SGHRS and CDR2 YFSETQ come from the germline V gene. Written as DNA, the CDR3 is TGCGCCAGCAGCTTGGCAATGGGAATCACCATATATTTT. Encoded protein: CASSLAMGITIYF.

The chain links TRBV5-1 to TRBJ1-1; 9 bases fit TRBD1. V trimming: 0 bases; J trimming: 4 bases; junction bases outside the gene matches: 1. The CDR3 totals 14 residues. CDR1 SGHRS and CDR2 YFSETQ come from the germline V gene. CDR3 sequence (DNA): TGCGCCAGCAGCTTGGGACAGGGGGGCACTGAAGCTTTCTTT. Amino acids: CASSLGQGGTEAFF.

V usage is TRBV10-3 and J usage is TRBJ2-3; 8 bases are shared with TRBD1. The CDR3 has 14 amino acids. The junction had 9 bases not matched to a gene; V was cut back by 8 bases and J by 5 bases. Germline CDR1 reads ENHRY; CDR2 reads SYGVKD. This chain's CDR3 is CAISMDREVDTQYF. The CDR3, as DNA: TGTGCCATCTCGATGGACAGGGAGGTAGATACGCAGTATTTT.

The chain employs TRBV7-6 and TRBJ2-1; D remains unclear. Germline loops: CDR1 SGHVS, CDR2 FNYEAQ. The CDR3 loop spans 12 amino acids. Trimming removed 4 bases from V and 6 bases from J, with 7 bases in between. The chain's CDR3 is CASSSYGNEQFF. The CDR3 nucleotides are TGTGCCAGCAGCTCGTACGGCAATGAGCAGTTCTTC.

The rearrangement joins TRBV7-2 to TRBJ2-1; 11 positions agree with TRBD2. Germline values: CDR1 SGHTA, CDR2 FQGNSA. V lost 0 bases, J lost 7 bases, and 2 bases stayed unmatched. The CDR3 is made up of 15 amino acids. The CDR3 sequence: CASSLASGRGNEQFF. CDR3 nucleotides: TGTGCCAGCAGCTTAGCTAGCGGGAGGGGTAATGAGCAGTTCTTC.

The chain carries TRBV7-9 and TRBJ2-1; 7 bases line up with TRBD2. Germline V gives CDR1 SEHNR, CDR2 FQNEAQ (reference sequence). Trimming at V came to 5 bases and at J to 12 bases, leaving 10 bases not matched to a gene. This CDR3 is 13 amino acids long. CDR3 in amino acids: CASSPTQGGRQFF. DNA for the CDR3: TGTGCCAGCAGCCCCACCCAGGGAGGGAGGCAGTTCTTC. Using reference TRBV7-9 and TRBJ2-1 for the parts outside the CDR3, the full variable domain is DTGVSQNPRHKITKRGQNVTFRCDPISEHNRLYWYRQTLGQGPEFLTYFQNEAQLEKSRLLSDRFSAERPKGSFSTLEIQRTEQGDSAMYLCASSPTQGGRQFFGPGTRLTVL.

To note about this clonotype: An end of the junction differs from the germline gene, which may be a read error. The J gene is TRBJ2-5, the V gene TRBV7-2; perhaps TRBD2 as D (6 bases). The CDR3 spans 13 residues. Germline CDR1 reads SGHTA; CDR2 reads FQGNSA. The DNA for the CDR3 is TGCGCCAGCAGCTCCGGAGGCGGGGAGACCCGGTACTTC. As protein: CASSSGGGETRYF.

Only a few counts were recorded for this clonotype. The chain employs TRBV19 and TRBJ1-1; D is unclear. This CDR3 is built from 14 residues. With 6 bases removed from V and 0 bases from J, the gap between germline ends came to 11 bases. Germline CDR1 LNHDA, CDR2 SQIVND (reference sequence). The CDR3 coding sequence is TGTGCCAGTAGCTCCCCTGGGTTGAACACTGAAGCTTTCTTT. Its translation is CASSSPGLNTEAFF.

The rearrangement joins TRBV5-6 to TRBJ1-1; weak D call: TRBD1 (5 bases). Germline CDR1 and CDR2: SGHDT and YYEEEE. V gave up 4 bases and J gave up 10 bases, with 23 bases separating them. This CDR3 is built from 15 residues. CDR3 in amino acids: CASSHAGTLGTGAFF. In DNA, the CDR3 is TGTGCCAGCAGCCACGCCGGGACCTTGGGGACCGGAGCTTTCTTT.

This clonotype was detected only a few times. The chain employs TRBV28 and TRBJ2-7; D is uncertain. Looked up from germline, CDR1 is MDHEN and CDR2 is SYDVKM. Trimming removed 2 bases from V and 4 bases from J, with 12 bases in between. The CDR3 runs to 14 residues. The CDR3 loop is CASSLIQTLYEQYF. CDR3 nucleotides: TGTGCCAGCAGTTTAATACAGACACTTTACGAGCAGTACTTC.

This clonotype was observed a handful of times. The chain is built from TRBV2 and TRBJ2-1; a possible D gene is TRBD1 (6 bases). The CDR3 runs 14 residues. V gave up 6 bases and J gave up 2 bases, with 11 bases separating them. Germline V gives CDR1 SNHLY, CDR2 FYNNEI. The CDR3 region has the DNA TGTGCCAGCAGGAACAGGGCCCCCTACAATGAGCAGTTCTTC. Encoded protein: CASRNRAPYNEQFF.

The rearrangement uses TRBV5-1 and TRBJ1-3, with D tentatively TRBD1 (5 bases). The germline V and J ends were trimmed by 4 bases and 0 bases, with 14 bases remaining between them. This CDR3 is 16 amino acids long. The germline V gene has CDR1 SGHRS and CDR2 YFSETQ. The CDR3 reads CASSPNTGTSGNTIYF. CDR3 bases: TGCGCCAGCAGCCCTAATACAGGAACCTCTGGAAACACCATATATTTT.

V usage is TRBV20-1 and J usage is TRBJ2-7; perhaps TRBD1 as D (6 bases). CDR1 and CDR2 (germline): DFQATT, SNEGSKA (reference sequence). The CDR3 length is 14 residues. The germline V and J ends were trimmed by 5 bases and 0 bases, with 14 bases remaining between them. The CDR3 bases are TGCAGTGCTGCTGACAGGAGGAGCTCCTACGAGCAGTACTTC. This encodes CSAADRRSSYEQYF.

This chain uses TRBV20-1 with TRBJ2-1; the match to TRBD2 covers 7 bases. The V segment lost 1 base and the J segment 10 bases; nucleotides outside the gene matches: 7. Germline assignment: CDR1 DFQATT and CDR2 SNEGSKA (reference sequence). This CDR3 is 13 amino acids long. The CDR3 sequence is CSARAPSGLEQFF. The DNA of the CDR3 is TGCAGTGCTAGAGCCCCTAGCGGACTAGAGCAGTTCTTC.

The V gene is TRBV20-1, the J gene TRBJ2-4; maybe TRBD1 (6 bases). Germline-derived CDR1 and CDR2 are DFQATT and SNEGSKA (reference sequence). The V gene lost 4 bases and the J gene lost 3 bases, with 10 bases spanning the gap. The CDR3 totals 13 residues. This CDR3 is CSANWGLKNIQYF. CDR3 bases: TGCAGTGCTAACTGGGGGCTCAAAAACATTCAGTACTTC.

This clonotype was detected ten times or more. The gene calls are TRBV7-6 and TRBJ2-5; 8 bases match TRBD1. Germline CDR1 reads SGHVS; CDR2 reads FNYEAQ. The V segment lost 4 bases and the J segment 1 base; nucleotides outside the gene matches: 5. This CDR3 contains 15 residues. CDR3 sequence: CASSWGTGGQETQYF. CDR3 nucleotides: TGTGCCAGCAGCTGGGGTACAGGGGGCCAAGAGACCCAGTACTTC.

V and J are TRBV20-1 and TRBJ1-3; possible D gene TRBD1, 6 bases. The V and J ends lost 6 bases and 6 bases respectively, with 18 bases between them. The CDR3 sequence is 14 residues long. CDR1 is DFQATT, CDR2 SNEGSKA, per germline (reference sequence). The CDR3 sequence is CSATDSEVENTIYF. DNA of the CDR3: TGCAGTGCCACGGACAGTGAAGTCGAAAACACCATATATTTT.

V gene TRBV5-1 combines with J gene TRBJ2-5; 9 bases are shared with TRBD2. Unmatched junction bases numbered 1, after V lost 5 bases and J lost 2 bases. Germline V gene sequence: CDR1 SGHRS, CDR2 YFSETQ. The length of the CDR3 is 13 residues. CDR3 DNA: TGCGCCAGCAGGCGGGAGGGGCAAGAGACCCAGTACTTC. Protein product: CASRREGQETQYF.

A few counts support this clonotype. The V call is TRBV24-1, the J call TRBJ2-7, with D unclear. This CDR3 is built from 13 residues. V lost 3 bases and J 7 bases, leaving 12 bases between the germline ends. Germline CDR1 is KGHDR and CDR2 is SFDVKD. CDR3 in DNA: TGTGCCACCAGTGATCCTGGCCTCAAGGAGCAGTACTTC. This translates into CATSDPGLKEQYF.

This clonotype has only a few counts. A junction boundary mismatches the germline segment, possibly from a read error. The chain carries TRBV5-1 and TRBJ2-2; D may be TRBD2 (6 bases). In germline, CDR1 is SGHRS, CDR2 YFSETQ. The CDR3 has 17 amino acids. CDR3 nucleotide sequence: TGCGCCAGCAGCACCGGAGGGGCGGCCCCAGGAGCCGGGGAGCTGCTTTTT. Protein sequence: CASSTGGAAPGAGELLF.

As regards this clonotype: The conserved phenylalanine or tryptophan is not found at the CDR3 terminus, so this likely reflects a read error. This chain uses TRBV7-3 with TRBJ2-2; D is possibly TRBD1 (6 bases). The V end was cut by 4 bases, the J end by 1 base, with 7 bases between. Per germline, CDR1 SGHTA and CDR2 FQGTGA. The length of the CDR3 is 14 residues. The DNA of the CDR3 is TGTGCCAGCAGCTCGGGACAGAACACCGGGGAGCTGTTTTCT. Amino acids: CASSSGQNTGELFS.

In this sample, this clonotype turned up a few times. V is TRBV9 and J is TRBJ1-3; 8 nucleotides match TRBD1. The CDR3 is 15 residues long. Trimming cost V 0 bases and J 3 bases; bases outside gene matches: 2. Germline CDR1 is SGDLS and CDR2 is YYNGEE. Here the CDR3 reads CASSVGGTGGNTIYF. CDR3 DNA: TGTGCCAGCAGCGTAGGGGGGACAGGTGGAAACACCATATATTTT.

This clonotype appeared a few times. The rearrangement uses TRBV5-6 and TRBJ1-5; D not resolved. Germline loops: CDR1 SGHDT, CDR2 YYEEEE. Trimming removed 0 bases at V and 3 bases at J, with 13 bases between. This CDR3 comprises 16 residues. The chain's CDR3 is CASSLGLADTNQPQHF. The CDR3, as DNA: TGTGCCAGCAGCTTGGGACTCGCGGATACCAATCAGCCCCAGCATTTT.

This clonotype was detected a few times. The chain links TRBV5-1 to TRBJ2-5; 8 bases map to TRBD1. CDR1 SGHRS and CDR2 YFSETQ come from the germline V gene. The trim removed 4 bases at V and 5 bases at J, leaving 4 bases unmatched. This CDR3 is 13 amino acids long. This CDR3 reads CASSPGGGETQYF. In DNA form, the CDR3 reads TGCGCCAGCAGCCCAGGGGGCGGGGAGACCCAGTACTTC.

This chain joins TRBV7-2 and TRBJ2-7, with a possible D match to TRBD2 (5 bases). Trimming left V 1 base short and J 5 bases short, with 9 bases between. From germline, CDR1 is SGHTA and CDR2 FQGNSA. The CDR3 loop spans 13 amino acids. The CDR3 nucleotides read TGTGCCAGCAGCTTAGTGCAGCGGAACGAGCAGTACTTC. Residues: CASSLVQRNEQYF.

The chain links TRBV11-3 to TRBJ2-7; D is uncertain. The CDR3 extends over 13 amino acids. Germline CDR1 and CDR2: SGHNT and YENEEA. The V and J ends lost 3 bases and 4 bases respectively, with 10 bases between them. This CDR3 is CASSLGIGYEQYF. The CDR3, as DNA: TGTGCCAGCAGCTTGGGGATTGGGTACGAGCAGTACTTC. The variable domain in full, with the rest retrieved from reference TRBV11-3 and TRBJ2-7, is EAGVVQSPRYKIIEKKQPVAFWCNPISGHNTLYWYLQNLGQGPELLIRYENEEAVDDSQLPKDRFSAERLKGVDSTLKIQPAELGDSAVYLCASSLGIGYEQYFGPGTRLTVT.

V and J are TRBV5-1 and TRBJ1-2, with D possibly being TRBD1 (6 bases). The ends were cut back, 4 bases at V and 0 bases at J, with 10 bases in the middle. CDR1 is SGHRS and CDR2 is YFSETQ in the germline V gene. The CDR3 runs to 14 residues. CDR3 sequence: CASSPDSPNYGYTF. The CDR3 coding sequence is TGCGCCAGCAGCCCGGACAGCCCTAACTATGGCTACACCTTC.

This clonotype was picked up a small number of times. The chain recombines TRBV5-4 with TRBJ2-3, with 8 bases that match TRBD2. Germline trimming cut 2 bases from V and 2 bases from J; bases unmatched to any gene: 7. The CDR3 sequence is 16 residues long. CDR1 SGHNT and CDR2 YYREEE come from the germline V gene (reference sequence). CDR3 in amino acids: CASSLLLAGITDTQYF. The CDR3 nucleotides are TGTGCCAGCAGCTTACTCCTAGCGGGTATCACAGATACGCAGTATTTT. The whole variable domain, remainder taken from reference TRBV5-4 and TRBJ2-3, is ETGVTQSPTHLIKTRGQQVTLRCSSQSGHNTVSWYQQALGQGPQFIFQYYREEENGRGNFPPRFSGLQFPNYSSELNVNALELDDSALYLCASSLLLAGITDTQYFGPGTRLTVL.

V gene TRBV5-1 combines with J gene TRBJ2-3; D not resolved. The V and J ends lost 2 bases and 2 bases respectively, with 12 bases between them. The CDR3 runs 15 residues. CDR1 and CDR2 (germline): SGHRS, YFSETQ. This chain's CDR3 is CASSLNSMNTDTQYF. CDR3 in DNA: TGCGCCAGCAGCTTAAACTCGATGAACACAGATACGCAGTATTTT.

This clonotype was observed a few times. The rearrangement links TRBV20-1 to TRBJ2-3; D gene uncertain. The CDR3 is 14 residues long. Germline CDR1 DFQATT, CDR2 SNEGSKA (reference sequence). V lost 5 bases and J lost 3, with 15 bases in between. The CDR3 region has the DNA TGCAGTGCTCTTGACCCGCTGAGGACAGATACGCAGTATTTT. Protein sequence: CSALDPLRTDTQYF.